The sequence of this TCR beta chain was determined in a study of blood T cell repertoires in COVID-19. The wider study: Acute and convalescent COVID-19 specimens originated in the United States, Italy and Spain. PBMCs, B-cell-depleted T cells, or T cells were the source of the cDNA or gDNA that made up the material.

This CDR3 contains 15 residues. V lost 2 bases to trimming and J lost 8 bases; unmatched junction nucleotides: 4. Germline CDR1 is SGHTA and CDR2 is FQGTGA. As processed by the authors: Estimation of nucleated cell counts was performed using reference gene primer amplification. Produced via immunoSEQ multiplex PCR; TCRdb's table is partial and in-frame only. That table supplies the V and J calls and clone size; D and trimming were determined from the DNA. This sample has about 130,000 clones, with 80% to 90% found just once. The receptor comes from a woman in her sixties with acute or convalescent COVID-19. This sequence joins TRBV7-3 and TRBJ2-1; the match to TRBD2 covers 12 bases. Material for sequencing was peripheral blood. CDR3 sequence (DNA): TGTGCCAGCAGCTTAGTAACTAGCGGGAGGTATGAGCAGTTCTTC. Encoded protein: CASSLVTSGRYEQFF.